Listed here is a single T cell receptor (beta chain). Original methodology: The assay estimated nucleated cells by amplifying reference gene primers. Profiling relied on immunoSEQ multiplex PCR, and the TCRdb table lists in-frame clones only, not all of them. V, J and clone size were drawn from that table, and D and trimming were deduced from the DNA. This table has approximately 90,000 clones, around 87% appearing once. Per germline, CDR1 LNHDA and CDR2 SQIVND (reference sequence). The CDR3 is made up of 12 amino acids. V lost 7 bases, J lost 3 bases, and 9 bases lay in between. This record comes from a study of blood T cell repertoires in COVID-19. About the study: Sample material is recorded as cDNA or gDNA derived from T cells, B-cell-depleted T cells, or PBMCs.

Sequencing was carried out using peripheral blood. This TCR came from a human donor with acute or convalescent COVID-19. The donor label of this sample is uncertain. The genes are TRBV19 and TRBJ1-2; D gene ambiguous. The CDR3 is CASMGKYYGYTF. The CDR3 DNA reads as TGTGCCAGTATGGGCAAATACTATGGCTACACCTTC.